This T cell receptor beta chain was recovered during a study of blood T cell repertoires in COVID-19 (dated by TCRdb to the early 2020s). Study-wide context: Samples covering the acute and convalescent phases of COVID-19 were provided by collaborators in the United States, Italy and Spain. A freely available public database, intended as a resource for researchers studying the immune response to SARS-CoV-2, is where the repertoires were released. Samples came from the ongoing ImmuneRACE study (first 160 participants) plus 1,254 subjects from 6 global collaborators. The material from the prospective study consisted of cDNA or gDNA derived from T cells, B-cell-depleted T cells, or PBMCs. The dataset comprised deeply sampled blood TCRbeta repertoires from subjects exposed to, actively infected with, or recovered from COVID-19. Where HLA class I and class II types were available, the types were taken from metadata supplied by the sample provider, not from assay-based typing. Nearly every sample came with metadata listing a de-identified subject ID, COVID-19 status, age in years and sex. The investigation overall reported the following: How much clinical and demographic metadata was included differed by source and by participant, and the metadata was provided uncurated.

Participants in the prospective study were aged about 18 to 90 years, lived in about two dozen United States geographic areas, and enrolled through a virtual design. To assign participants to cohorts, the prospective study relied on clinical history that participants themselves reported in a screening survey and a study questionnaire. Recovered participants in ImmuneRACE Cohort 3 were defined by two consecutive negative NP/OP PCR tests, clearance by a healthcare professional, or resolution of symptoms. In the prospective study, whole blood, serum and a nasopharyngeal or oropharyngeal swab were collected from each participant by mobile phlebotomists. Participants in the prospective study had the option to provide additional blood draws and questionnaires over a roughly two-month period. Before DNA extraction, blood samples from the prospective study were shipped at room temperature or frozen. V and J are trimmed by 7 bases and 0 bases, and the gene matches miss 8 bases of the junction. The CDR3 runs 16 residues from the cysteine to the phenylalanine. Solely the CDR3 DNA is kept, with 48 bases framed from the first base. The germline V gene yields MDHEN for CDR1 and SYDVKM for CDR2.

The immunoSEQ Assay, a bias-controlled multiplex PCR, was used to amplify TCRbeta CDR3 regions from genomic DNA. The published analysis was carried out like this. Nucleated cell counts per sample were estimated from amplification of reference gene primers within the assay. Sequence reads were collapsed and filtered to measure the absolute abundance of every unique TCRbeta CDR3 rearrangement. For each sample, productive Simpson clonality was calculated as the square root of Simpson's diversity index across productive rearrangements. Here the immuneACCESS table is served through TCRdb, limited to in-frame sequences with V and J called. Missing clones are a known gap in these copies; in checked studies unresolved V genes cover under half, and the rest lacks a known reason. The V and J calls and clone size were taken over from that table, and D and trimming were inferred from the DNA. The sample includes around 470,000 clones, with roughly 91% observed a single time. The ten top clones hold less than 0.75% of the sample.

About this clone: It lacks a known antigen. No base quality information exists; no much larger clone differs at one position.

This chain joins TRBV28 to TRBJ2-1; 8 nucleotides in the junction match TRBD2. The sample taken for sequencing was PBMCs or T cells enriched from blood (not recorded which). This TCR was sampled from a man between 18 and 35 years old who had recovered from COVID-19. The nucleotide sequence is given as TGTGCCAGCAACCCTAGCGGGTGGGCCTCCTACAATGAGCAGTTCTTC. This yields the protein CASNPSGWASYNEQFF.